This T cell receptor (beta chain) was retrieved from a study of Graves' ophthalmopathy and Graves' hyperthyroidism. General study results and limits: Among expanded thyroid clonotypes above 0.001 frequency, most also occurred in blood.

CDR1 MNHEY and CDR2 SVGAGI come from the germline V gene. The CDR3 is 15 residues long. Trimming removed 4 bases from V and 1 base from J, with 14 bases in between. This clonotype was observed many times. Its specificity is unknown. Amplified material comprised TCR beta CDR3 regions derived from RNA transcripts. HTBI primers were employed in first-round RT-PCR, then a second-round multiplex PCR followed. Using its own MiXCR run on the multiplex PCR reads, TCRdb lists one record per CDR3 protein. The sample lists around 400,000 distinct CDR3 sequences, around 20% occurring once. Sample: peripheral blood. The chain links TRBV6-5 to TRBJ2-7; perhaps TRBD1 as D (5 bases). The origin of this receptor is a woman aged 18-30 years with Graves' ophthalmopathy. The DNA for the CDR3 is TGTGCCAGCAGTTCCGACCCTAGGGGTTCCTACGAGCAGTACTTC. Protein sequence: CASSSDPRGSYEQYF.